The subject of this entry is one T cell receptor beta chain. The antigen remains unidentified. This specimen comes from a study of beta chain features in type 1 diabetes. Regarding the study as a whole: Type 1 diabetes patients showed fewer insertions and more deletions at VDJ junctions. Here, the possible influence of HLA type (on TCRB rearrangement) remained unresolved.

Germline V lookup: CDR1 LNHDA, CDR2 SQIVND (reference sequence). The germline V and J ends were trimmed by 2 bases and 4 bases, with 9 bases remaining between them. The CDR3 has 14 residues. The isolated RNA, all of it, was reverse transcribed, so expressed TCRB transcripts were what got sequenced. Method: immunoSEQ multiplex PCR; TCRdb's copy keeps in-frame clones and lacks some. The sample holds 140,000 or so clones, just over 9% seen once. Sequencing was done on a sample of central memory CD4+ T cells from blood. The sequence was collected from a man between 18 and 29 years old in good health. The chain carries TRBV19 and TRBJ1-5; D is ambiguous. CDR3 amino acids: CASSISGRNQPQHF. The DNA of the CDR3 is TGTGCCAGTAGTATAAGTGGTAGAAATCAGCCCCAGCATTTT. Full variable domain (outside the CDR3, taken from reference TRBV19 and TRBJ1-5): DGGITQSPKYLFRKEGQNVTLSCEQNLNHDAMYWYRQDPGQGLRLIYYSQIVNDFQKGDIAEGYSVSREKKESFPLTVTSAQKNPTAFYLCASSISGRNQPQHFGDGTRLSIL.